The next 7 T cell receptor beta chains were all read from a single sample in a study of cytomegalovirus exposure and HLA in healthy donors. 13 Jbeta primers and 60 Vbeta primers were used for the PCR. The assay was immunoSEQ multiplex PCR, and TCRdb's table has in-frame clones only and misses some. The sample includes about 210,000 clones, just under 80% of them seen just once. The sequenced sample was PBMCs. These TCRs come from a boy aged 5-17 years in good health and CMV-seronegative.

V and J are TRBV13 and TRBJ2-2; D gene uncertain. V dropped 7 bases and J dropped 0 bases, with 15 bases sitting between them. The CDR3 has 16 amino acids. Germline values: CDR1 PRHDT, CDR2 FYEKMQ (reference sequence). CDR3 region: CASTPTAQANTGELFF. CDR3 DNA sequence: TGTGCCAGCACCCCCACTGCTCAAGCGAACACCGGGGAGCTGTTTTTT. Based on the CDR3 plus reference TRBV13 and TRBJ2-2, the full variable domain is AAGVIQSPRHLIKEKRETATLKCYPIPRHDTVYWYQQGPGQDPQFLISFYEKMQSDKGSIPDRFSAQQFSDYHSELNMSSLELGDSALYFCASTPTAQANTGELFFGEGSRLTVL.

The chain uses TRBV7-6 and TRBJ2-1, with TRBD1 identical over 8 bases. V was clipped by 4 bases and J by 6 bases; unmatched bases: 11. CDR1 is SGHVS and CDR2 is FNYEAQ in the germline V gene. The CDR3 runs to 16 residues. The chain's CDR3 is CASSSIGQGVRNEQFF. CDR3 sequence (DNA): TGTGCCAGCAGCTCAATCGGACAGGGCGTTCGCAATGAGCAGTTCTTC.

The J gene is TRBJ2-5, the V gene TRBV4-1; 15 bases match TRBD2. The assigned J gene may be wrong: the sequence end matches TRBJ2-7 better. This CDR3 has 16 residues. Per the germline V gene, CDR1 is MGHRA and CDR2 is YSYEKL. CDR3 in DNA: TGCGCCAGCAGCCAACGTCCGGGACTAGCGGGAGGCGAGCAGTACTTC. Protein product: CASSQRPGLAGGEQYF.

This chain connects TRBV19 to TRBJ1-2, with D perhaps matching TRBD1 (6 bases). In germline, CDR1 is LNHDA, CDR2 SQIVND (reference sequence). The CDR3 is made up of 13 amino acids. Trimming removed 4 bases at V and 5 bases at J, with 11 bases between. The CDR3 region has the DNA TGTGCCAGTAGTAGAGAGGGGGGATATGGCTACACCTTC. It yields the protein CASSREGGYGYTF.

The chain links TRBV30 to TRBJ1-1; possible D gene TRBD1, 6 bases. Germline CDR1 is GTSNPN and CDR2 is SVGIG (reference sequence). The CDR3 loop spans 14 amino acids. Trimming took 0 bases from V and 6 from J, leaving 14 bases between them. The CDR3: CAWSVPGTSPEAFF. The CDR3, as DNA: TGTGCCTGGAGTGTACCCGGGACATCCCCTGAAGCTTTCTTT. The full variable domain, its missing parts supplied by reference TRBV30 and TRBJ1-1, is SQTIHQWPATLVQPVGSPLSLECTVEGTSNPNLYWYRQAAGRGLQLLFYSVGIGQISSEVPQNLSASRPQDRQFILSSKKLLLSDSGFYLCAWSVPGTSPEAFFGQGTRLTVV.

V gene TRBV7-9 combines with J gene TRBJ1-1; 7 nucleotides align to TRBD1. Unmatched junction bases numbered 6, after V lost 5 bases and J lost 0 bases. This CDR3 is built from 15 residues. CDR1 and CDR2 (germline): SEHNR, FQNEAQ (reference sequence). CDR3 sequence: CASSRRDSLNTEAFF. The DNA for the CDR3 is TGTGCCAGCAGCCGCCGGGACAGCTTGAACACTGAAGCTTTCTTT.

CDR3 protein: CASSEGRYNEQFF. The CDR3 DNA follows: TGCGCCAGCAGTGAGGGGCGATACAATGAGCAGTTCTTC. The J gene is TRBJ2-1, the V gene TRBV10-1; D is ambiguous. The CDR3 runs 13 residues. Germline CDR1 and CDR2: WNHNN and SYGVQD (reference sequence). Trimming pared 2 bases from V and 4 bases from J, leaving 6 bases between.